A single sample is the source of the 10 T cell receptor beta chains below, sequenced in a study of CD8+CD57+ T cells in acquired aplastic anemia. Patients chosen for sequencing had CD8+CD57+ cells that had expanded, as shown by flow cytometry. TCR beta VDJ and CDR3 were profiled, and genomic DNA was the template. In TCRdb, the reads were re-called with MiXCR into one record per CDR3 protein. The sample has fewer than 250,000 distinct CDR3 sequences; approximately 50% are singletons. Source material: sorted CD4+, CD8+, or CD8+CD57+ T cells (not recorded which) from PBMCs. The origin of the receptors is a human donor with aplastic anemia.

Remarks on this clonotype: Here the CDR3 omits its conserved ending phenylalanine or tryptophan, so a read error is the likely source. The chain carries TRBV15 and TRBJ2-6; D may correspond to TRBD1 or TRBD2 (5 bases each). The germline V gene encodes CDR1 LNHNV and CDR2 YYDKDF (reference sequence). This CDR3 comprises 13 residues. CDR3 nucleotide sequence: TGTGCCACCAGCGGGCGAGGGGACAACGTCCTGACTCTC. It specifies CATSGRGDNVLTL.

V is TRBV11-3 and J is TRBJ1-2, with 12 bases matching TRBD1. This CDR3 comprises 14 residues. J gave up 8 bases and V 4 bases, and 5 bases lay outside the gene matches. The germline V gene has CDR1 SGHNT and CDR2 YENEEA. The chain's CDR3 is CASSSGQGARGYTF. CDR3 nucleotide sequence: TGTGCCAGCAGCTCGGGACAGGGGGCGCGAGGCTACACCTTC.

A few counts support this clonotype. The chain employs TRBV5-4 and TRBJ2-2; D ambiguous. Trimming removed 0 bases at V and 0 bases at J, with 3 bases between. Germline assignment: CDR1 SGHNT and CDR2 YYREEE (reference sequence). The CDR3 spans 14 residues. CDR3 sequence: CASSLVSNTGELFF. The CDR3 DNA sequence: TGTGCCAGCAGCTTGGTGTCGAACACCGGGGAGCTGTTTTTT. Supplemented by reference TRBV5-4 and TRBJ2-2, the full variable domain reads ETGVTQSPTHLIKTRGQQVTLRCSSQSGHNTVSWYQQALGQGPQFIFQYYREEENGRGNFPPRFSGLQFPNYSSELNVNALELDDSALYLCASSLVSNTGELFFGEGSRLTVL.

The chain links TRBV9 to TRBJ2-7; no definite D call. CDR3 length: 15 residues. Trimming took off 0 bases at V and 1 base at J, with 11 bases between the two ends. Germline V gene data show CDR1 as SGDLS and CDR2 as YYNGEE. The CDR3 DNA reads TGTGCCAGCAGCGTAGGTCTGACTTATTCCTACGAGCAGTACTTC. It encodes CASSVGLTYSYEQYF. The full variable domain, in which reference TRBV9 and TRBJ2-7 provide the parts outside the CDR3, is DSGVTQTPKHLITATGQRVTLRCSPRSGDLSVYWYQQSLDQGLQFLIQYYNGEERAKGNILERFSAQQFPDLHSELNLSSLELGDSALYFCASSVGLTYSYEQYFGPGTRLTVT.

In this sample, this clonotype turned up many times. The rearrangement links TRBV2 to TRBJ2-7; D gene uncertain. V was trimmed by 3 bases and J by 0 bases, leaving 21 bases between them. This CDR3 contains 18 residues. CDR1 and CDR2 (germline): SNHLY, FYNNEI. CDR3 amino acids: CASSEAQVASSTSYEQYF. DNA for the CDR3: TGTGCCAGCAGTGAGGCTCAGGTCGCCTCAAGCACCTCCTACGAGCAGTACTTC. The full variable domain, rest sourced from reference TRBV2 and TRBJ2-7, is EPEVTQTPSHQVTQMGQEVILRCVPISNHLYFYWYRQILGQKVEFLVSFYNNEISEKSEIFDDQFSVERPDGSNFTLKIRSTKLEDSAMYFCASSEAQVASSTSYEQYFGPGTRLTVT.

This clonotype was observed a few times. This sequence joins TRBV20-1 and TRBJ1-2; D ambiguous. Germline-derived CDR1 and CDR2 are DFQATT and SNEGSKA (reference sequence). Trimming cost V 3 bases and J 2 bases, with 4 bases left between them. This CDR3 has 11 residues. For the CDR3, the DNA is TGCAGTGCTAGCATCAACTATGGCTACACCTTC. Protein sequence: CSASINYGYTF.

The V and J genes are TRBV9 and TRBJ2-3, with D possibly matching TRBD2 (5 bases). This CDR3 spans 15 amino acids. Per germline, CDR1 SGDLS and CDR2 YYNGEE. Trimming removed 3 bases at V and 0 bases at J, with 11 bases between. CDR3 sequence reads: CASSATPGSTDTQYF. The CDR3 coding sequence is TGTGCCAGCAGCGCAACCCCGGGGAGCACAGATACGCAGTATTTT.

The genes are TRBV7-9 and TRBJ2-7; TRBD2 matches 10 bases. After removal of 6 bases from V and 5 bases from J, the junction contained 16 bases not matched to a gene. Germline-derived CDR1 and CDR2 are SEHNR and FQNEAQ (reference sequence). The CDR3 loop spans 17 amino acids. CDR3 protein: CASSEGLAGVILDEQYF. CDR3 coding DNA: TGTGCCAGCAGTGAAGGGCTAGCGGGGGTCATCCTGGACGAGCAGTACTTC.

The V call is TRBV2, the J call TRBJ2-1, with D possibly TRBD2 on 5 matching bases. The length of the CDR3 is 12 residues. The germline CDR1 and CDR2 sequences are SNHLY and FYNNEI. V was pared by 4 bases and J by 8 bases, with 9 bases between. The CDR3 is CASSGRRDEQFF. For the CDR3, the DNA is TGTGCCAGCAGTGGAAGGCGGGATGAGCAGTTCTTC.

The V and J genes are TRBV15 and TRBJ2-6; no reliable D call. V was clipped by 0 bases and J by 0 bases, with 3 bases between them. The germline V gene encodes CDR1 LNHNV and CDR2 YYDKDF (reference sequence). This CDR3 is built from 15 residues. CDR3 amino acids: CATSRDYSGANVLTF. Here the CDR3 DNA reads TGTGCCACCAGCAGAGACTACTCTGGGGCCAACGTCCTGACTTTC. Drawing the rest from reference TRBV15 and TRBJ2-6, the complete variable domain is DAMVIQNPRYQVTQFGKPVTLSCSQTLNHNVMYWYQQKSSQAPKLLFHYYDKDFNNEADTPDNFQSRRPNTSFCFLDIRSPGLGDTAMYLCATSRDYSGANVLTFGAGSRLTVL.